The 31 T cell receptor beta chains in this list originate from one sample, sequenced in a study of cytomegalovirus exposure and HLA in healthy donors. 60 Vbeta and 13 Jbeta primers were used in PCR. TCRdb keeps only in-frame clones here, not all; method: immunoSEQ multiplex PCR. The table has around 85,000 clones, 74% seen once. Sequenced sample: PBMCs. These receptors all stem from a man aged 30-40 years in good health and CMV-seropositive.

This clone has only a few counts. The chain is built from TRBV9 and TRBJ1-6; D perhaps matches TRBD1 (5 bases). There are 16 residues in the CDR3. Germline lookup yields CDR1 SGDLS and CDR2 YYNGEE. The germline V and J ends were trimmed by 4 bases and 7 bases, with 18 bases remaining between them. The CDR3 here is CASSQPVGDRNSPLHF. The CDR3 region has the DNA TGTGCCAGCAGCCAACCCGTCGGCGACAGAAATTCACCCCTCCACTTT. Full variable domain (outside the CDR3, taken from reference TRBV9 and TRBJ1-6): DSGVTQTPKHLITATGQRVTLRCSPRSGDLSVYWYQQSLDQGLQFLIQYYNGEERAKGNILERFSAQQFPDLHSELNLSSLELGDSALYFCASSQPVGDRNSPLHFGNGTRLTVT.

J is TRBJ1-6 and V is TRBV4-2; no clear D. The V end was cut by 1 base, the J end by 0 bases, with 10 bases between. Germline V gene sequence: CDR1 LGHNA, CDR2 YNFKEQ. CDR3 size: 17 residues. The CDR3 DNA is TGTGCCAGCAGCCAAGCGGCGGTGAGCTCCTATAATTCACCCCTCCACTTT. It encodes CASSQAAVSSYNSPLHF.

This clone has only one observation. V usage is TRBV30 and J usage is TRBJ1-2; the match to TRBD1 covers 11 bases. Germline CDR1 reads GTSNPN; CDR2 reads SVGIG (reference sequence). Trimming took 7 bases from V and 2 from J; bases not matched to a gene: 12. This CDR3 contains 16 residues. The DNA of the CDR3 is TGTGCCTCCACAAAAAGGAGGGACAGGGGGAACTATGGCTACACCTTC. Its protein product is CASTKRRDRGNYGYTF. Drawing the rest from reference TRBV30 and TRBJ1-2, the complete variable domain is SQTIHQWPATLVQPVGSPLSLECTVEGTSNPNLYWYRQAAGRGLQLLFYSVGIGQISSEVPQNLSASRPQDRQFILSSKKLLLSDSGFYLCASTKRRDRGNYGYTFGSGTRLTVV.

The chain employs TRBV19 and TRBJ1-5; maybe TRBD1 (5 bases). Germline V gene data show CDR1 as LNHDA and CDR2 as SQIVND (reference sequence). The CDR3 loop spans 15 amino acids. The ends were cut back, 3 bases at V and 5 bases at J, with 14 bases in the middle. This chain's CDR3 is CASSIQLSGDQPQHF. The CDR3 DNA follows: TGTGCCAGTAGTATCCAGCTATCGGGGGATCAGCCCCAGCATTTT.

This clone was seen a few times. The rearrangement joins TRBV7-9 to TRBJ2-7; 8 bases align to TRBD1. The germline CDR1 and CDR2 sequences are SEHNR and FQNEAQ (reference sequence). The CDR3 runs 15 residues. Unmatched junction bases numbered 9, after V lost 5 bases and J lost 3 bases. CDR3 protein: CASSPYQDRDYEQYF. Written as DNA, the CDR3 is TGTGCCAGCAGCCCCTACCAGGACAGGGACTACGAGCAGTACTTC.

V usage is TRBV10-3 and J usage is TRBJ1-2, with unresolved D. V lost 2 bases and J lost 0, with 13 bases in between. Per the germline V gene, CDR1 is ENHRY and CDR2 is SYGVKD. The CDR3 is made up of 16 amino acids. In DNA, the CDR3 is TGTGCCATCAGTGAGCTGGCAATGGGAGCTAACTATGGCTACACCTTC. Translation: CAISELAMGANYGYTF.

V and J are TRBV9 and TRBJ1-2; D is possibly TRBD1 (6 bases). This CDR3 comprises 14 residues. The germline gives CDR1 SGDLS, CDR2 YYNGEE. The V and J ends lost 0 bases and 2 bases respectively, with 8 bases between them. The CDR3 DNA reads as TGTGCCAGCAGCGTAGCCCAGGGGAACTATGGCTACACCTTC. This sequence encodes CASSVAQGNYGYTF. The full variable domain, completed using reference TRBV9 and TRBJ1-2, is DSGVTQTPKHLITATGQRVTLRCSPRSGDLSVYWYQQSLDQGLQFLIQYYNGEERAKGNILERFSAQQFPDLHSELNLSSLELGDSALYFCASSVAQGNYGYTFGSGTRLTVV.

V and J are TRBV5-6 and TRBJ2-2, with TRBD1 identical over 10 bases. This CDR3 contains 19 residues. J was trimmed by 4 bases and V by 0 bases; bases with no gene match: 12. The germline CDR1 and CDR2 sequences are SGHDT and YYEEEE. The CDR3 loop reads CASSLGGPGQGLATGELFF. As DNA, the CDR3 is TGTGCCAGCAGCTTGGGGGGACCGGGACAGGGGTTGGCCACCGGGGAGCTGTTTTTT. Supplemented by reference TRBV5-6 and TRBJ2-2, the full variable domain reads DAGVTQSPTHLIKTRGQQVTLRCSPKSGHDTVSWYQQALGQGPQFIFQYYEEEERQRGNFPDRFSGHQFPNYSSELNVNALLLGDSALYLCASSLGGPGQGLATGELFFGEGSRLTVL.

The chain is built from TRBV5-5 and TRBJ2-3; a possible D gene is TRBD1 (5 bases). The CDR3 sequence is 15 residues long. Trimming left V 3 bases short and J 0 bases short, with 11 bases between. Germline assignment: CDR1 SGHKS and CDR2 YYEKEE (reference sequence). CDR3 sequence: CASSWTPASTDTQYF. The CDR3 DNA reads TGTGCCAGCAGCTGGACACCAGCTAGCACAGATACGCAGTATTTT.

The chain uses TRBV10-1 and TRBJ2-5; 14 nucleotides match TRBD2. Per the germline V gene, CDR1 is WNHNN and CDR2 is SYGVQD (reference sequence). Trimming removed 2 bases from V and 5 bases from J; junction bases left unmatched: 1. The CDR3 spans 15 residues. This CDR3 is CASSERTSGGETQYF. In DNA form, the CDR3 reads TGCGCCAGCAGTGAGAGGACTAGCGGGGGGGAGACCCAGTACTTC.

This clone was found a few times. The chain is built from TRBV9 and TRBJ2-3; 15 bases agree with TRBD2. Trimming cost V 3 bases and J 2 bases; bases outside gene matches: 4. The CDR3 contains 17 residues. Germline loops: CDR1 SGDLS, CDR2 YYNGEE. DNA for the CDR3: TGTGCCAGCAGCGCGGGGACTAGCGGGAGGACCACAGATACGCAGTATTTT. Its translation: CASSAGTSGRTTDTQYF.

This clone showed up just a few times. The chain is built from TRBV30 and TRBJ1-1; no firm D call. V lost 8 bases and J lost 0, with 19 bases in between. The CDR3 has 15 amino acids. The germline V gene encodes CDR1 GTSNPN and CDR2 SVGIG (reference sequence). The CDR3 DNA follows: TGTGCCGGATACACAGCGGGTAAATTGAACACTGAAGCTTTCTTT. Amino acids: CAGYTAGKLNTEAFF.

This clone was recorded once. The V call is TRBV2, the J call TRBJ2-7; the match to TRBD2 covers 7 bases. The CDR3 sequence is 14 residues long. The germline gives CDR1 SNHLY, CDR2 FYNNEI. J gave up 0 bases and V 3 bases, and 2 bases lay outside the gene matches. The CDR3 DNA sequence: TGTGCCAGCAGTGAGGGCGGGAGCTCCTACGAGCAGTACTTC. This encodes CASSEGGSSYEQYF. The full variable domain, completed using reference TRBV2 and TRBJ2-7, is EPEVTQTPSHQVTQMGQEVILRCVPISNHLYFYWYRQILGQKVEFLVSFYNNEISEKSEIFDDQFSVERPDGSNFTLKIRSTKLEDSAMYFCASSEGGSSYEQYFGPGTRLTVT.

This clone was seen a few times. The V gene is TRBV10-2, the J gene TRBJ1-2, with D possibly being TRBD1 (5 bases). V dropped 3 bases and J dropped 4 bases, with 18 bases sitting between them. Germline V CDR1 and CDR2: WSHSY, SAAADI. The CDR3 contains 16 residues. DNA for the CDR3: TGCGCCAGCAGTGATGGGCGGGGGTCAGGGAGCTATGGCTACACCTTC. It codes for CASSDGRGSGSYGYTF.

Comment on this clone: Relative to the germline gene, one junction end is altered; a read error may explain this. Distinct nucleotide sequences in the sample also encode this CDR3. The chain recombines TRBV30 with TRBJ2-7; D is unclear. CDR3 size: 16 residues. The germline CDR1 and CDR2 sequences are GTSNPN and SVGIG (reference sequence). The CDR3 DNA follows: TGCGCCTGGAGTGTACCACAGCAGAACTGGGTGTACGAGCAGTACTTC. Residues: CAWSVPQQNWVYEQYF.

This clone was seen a few times. J is TRBJ1-5 and V is TRBV5-1; the D is unclear. Germline loops: CDR1 SGHRS, CDR2 YFSETQ. The CDR3 covers 14 residues. V lost 0 bases and J lost 3, with 7 bases in between. CDR3 sequence: CASSLDSNNQPQHF. As DNA, the CDR3 is TGCGCCAGCAGCTTGGACAGTAACAATCAGCCCCAGCATTTT.

J is TRBJ2-7 and V is TRBV28; TRBD2 aligns across 8 bases. The V segment lost 2 bases and the J segment 12 bases; nucleotides outside the gene matches: 9. In germline, CDR1 is MDHEN, CDR2 SYDVKM. The CDR3 is 13 residues long. The CDR3: CASSLRSGSGGYF. For the CDR3, the DNA is TGTGCCAGCAGTTTACGAAGCGGGAGTGGGGGGTACTTC.

The J gene is TRBJ1-5, the V gene TRBV6-6; 7 bases match TRBD1. J was trimmed by 7 bases and V by 8 bases; bases with no gene match: 8. Germline CDR1 and CDR2: MNHNY and SVGAGI (reference sequence). The CDR3 totals 13 residues. The CDR3 is CASAAGGTQPQHF. Here the CDR3 DNA reads TGTGCCAGCGCCGCAGGGGGTACGCAGCCCCAGCATTTT.

The chain links TRBV5-1 to TRBJ1-1; no firm D call. Trimming took 4 bases from V and 1 from J, leaving 8 bases between them. The CDR3 loop spans 13 amino acids. Germline lookup yields CDR1 SGHRS and CDR2 YFSETQ. This chain's CDR3 is CASSLPGNTEAFF. The CDR3 DNA sequence: TGCGCCAGCAGCCTACCCGGGAACACTGAAGCTTTCTTT.

The chain employs TRBV5-1 and TRBJ1-1, with 8 bases aligning to TRBD1. The V segment lost 0 bases and the J segment 1 base; nucleotides outside the gene matches: 17. Germline CDR1 reads SGHRS; CDR2 reads YFSETQ. The CDR3 runs 20 residues. Written as DNA, the CDR3 is TGCGCCAGCAGCTTGGAATGGGCAGGGGGCCAGGTGGGGCGGAACACTGAAGCTTTCTTT. It specifies CASSLEWAGGQVGRNTEAFF.

This clone was observed a few times. The genes are TRBV27 and TRBJ1-1; a possible D gene is TRBD1 (5 bases). Trimming shortened V by 8 bases and J by 7 bases, and 11 bases separated the two germline ends. This CDR3 region has 11 residues. Germline CDR1 reads MNHEY; CDR2 reads SMNVEV (reference sequence). CDR3 loop: CASGGGDEAFF. The CDR3 bases are TGTGCCAGCGGCGGGGGTGATGAAGCTTTCTTT.

The V and J genes are TRBV4-2 and TRBJ2-1; D is unclear. Germline V gives CDR1 LGHNA, CDR2 YNFKEQ. There are 13 residues in the CDR3. V dropped 6 bases and J dropped 5 bases, with 11 bases sitting between them. In nucleotides, the CDR3 is TGTGCCAGCAGTATCGACCGGGACAATGAGCAGTTCTTC. Translating it yields CASSIDRDNEQFF.

The chain links TRBV6-6 to TRBJ2-7; D is perhaps TRBD1 (6 bases). The CDR3 extends over 13 amino acids. Between the trimmed V and J ends, which lost 8 bases and 3 bases, there was a span of 14 bases. Germline lookup yields CDR1 MNHNY and CDR2 SVGAGI (reference sequence). The CDR3: CASYRPGDYEQYF. CDR3 DNA sequence: TGTGCCAGCTACAGGCCAGGGGACTACGAGCAGTACTTC.

This chain connects TRBV27 to TRBJ1-6, with TRBD1 matching over 7 bases. This CDR3 region has 15 residues. The J segment lost 6 bases and the V segment lost 5 bases, leaving 7 bases of the junction unmatched. Germline V gene lookup returns CDR1 MNHEY and CDR2 SMNVEV (reference sequence). The CDR3 nucleotides are TGTGCCAGCAGTCGCGACAGGGTCGGTAATTCACCCCTCCACTTT. It codes for CASSRDRVGNSPLHF.

The CDR3, as DNA: TGTGCCAGCAGCCCCACGGGGGTCTACAATGAGCAGTTCTTC. Translated: CASSPTGVYNEQFF. The genes are TRBV7-3 and TRBJ2-1; perhaps TRBD2 as D (6 bases). V lost 5 bases to trimming and J lost 3 bases, with 11 bases between them. CDR1 SGHTA and CDR2 FQGTGA come from the germline V gene. The CDR3 spans 14 residues.

The chain joins TRBV29-1 to TRBJ2-5; D possibly corresponds to TRBD1 (5 bases). Germline V gene lookup returns CDR1 SQVTM and CDR2 ANQGSEA. V lost 7 bases to trimming and J lost 2 bases, with 14 bases between them. The CDR3 is 13 residues long. The DNA for the CDR3 is TGCAGCGGGGCCCTGGGGCCTCAAGAGACCCAGTACTTC. Residues: CSGALGPQETQYF.

CDR3 in amino acids: CSVTGESYEQYF. The CDR3 DNA is TGCAGCGTGACAGGGGAGAGCTACGAGCAGTACTTC. The rearrangement uses TRBV29-1 and TRBJ2-7; TRBD1 aligns across 8 bases. V was pared by 6 bases and J by 3 bases, with 4 bases of the junction left unmatched. CDR1 is SQVTM, CDR2 ANQGSEA, per germline. The CDR3 is 12 residues long.

The J gene is TRBJ1-1, the V gene TRBV20-1; 7 nucleotides line up with TRBD1. Trimming at V came to 6 bases and at J to 4 bases, leaving 2 bases not matched to a gene. This CDR3 contains 11 residues. CDR1 and CDR2 from the germline V gene are DFQATT and SNEGSKA (reference sequence). The CDR3 here is CSAHRGTEAFF. The CDR3 nucleotides read TGCAGTGCCCACAGGGGCACTGAAGCTTTCTTT.

The V and J genes are TRBV27 and TRBJ1-2, with a possible D match to TRBD1 (6 bases). Germline values: CDR1 MNHEY, CDR2 SMNVEV (reference sequence). The CDR3 covers 15 residues. Trimming took 3 bases from V and 8 from J, leaving 19 bases between them. The CDR3 region has the DNA TGTGCCAGCAGTTTCTCGGGGGGCGGCCGGGTAGGCTACACCTTC. It is translated as CASSFSGGGRVGYTF.

The V and J genes are TRBV6-5 and TRBJ1-5; possible D gene TRBD1, 6 bases. Trimming took 8 bases from V and 2 from J, leaving 16 bases between them. The CDR3 covers 15 residues. The V gene's germline CDR1 is MNHEY and CDR2 SVGAGI. As DNA, the CDR3 is TGTGCCAGCCGCGGGCGGGGGCTCGGCAATCAGCCCCAGCATTTT. It codes for CASRGRGLGNQPQHF.

On this clone itself: The junction differs from germline at one of its ends, possibly a read error. This chain joins TRBV7-2 and TRBJ2-1, with 11 bases matching TRBD2. The CDR3 contains 14 residues. The germline gives CDR1 SGHTA, CDR2 FQGNSA. The CDR3: CASSLAGGRSEQFF. Here the CDR3 DNA reads TGTGCCAGCAGCCTAGCGGGAGGAAGGAGTGAGCAGTTCTTC.